This T cell receptor beta chain was recorded in a study of blood T cell repertoires in COVID-19. Study information: The origin of the acute and convalescent COVID-19 samples was the United States, Italy and Spain. PBMCs, B-cell-depleted T cells, or T cells were the source of the cDNA or gDNA that made up the material.

The CDR3 has 11 residues. J lost 13 bases, V lost 8 bases, and 9 bases had no gene match. Per germline, CDR1 SNHLY and CDR2 FYNNEI. In the study's own analysis: Amplification from reference gene primers served as the basis for estimated nucleated cell counts. Assay: immunoSEQ multiplex PCR; the TCRdb copy retains only in-frame clones and omits some. From that table come the V and J calls and clone size; the DNA was used to work out D and trimming. The sample holds approximately 90,000 clones, 75% to 85% seen once. The gene calls are TRBV2 and TRBJ2-5; 8 bases agree with TRBD2. Input material: peripheral blood. The clonotype originates from an elderly woman with acute or convalescent COVID-19. The CDR3 region has the DNA TGTGCCAGCCGGCTAGCGGGTGAGCGGTACTTC. Protein product: CASRLAGERYF.